This T cell receptor (beta chain) was sequenced in a study of Tregs in tolerant kidney transplant recipients. The CDR3 extends over 12 amino acids. Trimming took off 2 bases at V and 13 bases at J, with 12 bases between the two ends. Germline V gene data show CDR1 as MNHNY and CDR2 as SVGAGI (reference sequence). Measured with immunoSEQ multiplex PCR; TCRdb has only the in-frame clones, and not every one. The data show approximately 75,000 clones, approximately 90% seen once. This chain links TRBV6-6 with TRBJ2-1; D is unresolved. The sample was Tregs from blood, taken before the transplant. This sequence originates from a human donor who received a combined kidney and bone marrow transplant. The CDR3 nucleotides are TGTGCCAGCAGTTACCCATCGACATTCCAGTTCTTC. Encoded protein: CASSYPSTFQFF.